This entry features one T cell receptor (beta chain) sequence. A junction boundary mismatches the germline segment, possibly from a read error. This sample was taken from a study of STAT5B mutations in CD4+ large granular lymphocyte leukemia. CDR1 SSHAT and CDR2 FNYEAQ come from the germline V gene (reference sequence). CDR3 length equals 14 residues. The data were produced by immunoSEQ multiplex PCR, yet TCRdb's version contains in-frame clones alone and is incomplete. The sample carries 35,000 to 40,000 clones, 75% to 85% recorded once. The receptor's source is a human donor in good health. The material sequenced was CD4+ T cells from blood buffy coats. This chain joins TRBV7-7 and TRBJ2-2; a possible D gene is TRBD2 (6 bases). CDR3 in DNA: TGTGCTAGCAGCTTAGGAGGGGACACCGGGGAGCTGTTTTTT. This gives the protein CASSLGGDTGELFF.